These T cell receptor beta chains were read from a single sample in a study of shared clonotypes between healthy human individuals. Method: immunoSEQ multiplex PCR; TCRdb's copy keeps in-frame clones and lacks some. The table has about 1.1 million clones, 70% to 80% seen once. Sequences were obtained from memory CD4+ T cells from PBMCs. Receptors were obtained from a man between 18 and 35 years old in good health. Some clones in this sample may be carry-over from other donors' samples. Both conserved end residues are part of each CDR3. D genes are given only for firm matches. Size tells how often a clone was seen (once, few, many) or the class of an expanded clone, and some rows leave it out.

TRBD2	-	TRBV28	TRBJ2-3	CASSRFKTSGRSSDTQYF	TGTGCCAGCAGTAGATTTAAAACTAGCGGGAGAAGTTCAGATACGCAGTATTTT
-	-	TRBV2	TRBJ2-7	CASVRLTPGQVPYEQYF	TGTGCCAGCGTGAGATTGACGCCCGGTCAGGTTCCCTACGAGCAGTACTTC
-	-	TRBV7-3	TRBJ2-7	CASSRDTTSYEQYF	TGTGCCAGCAGCCGCGACACCACCTCCTACGAGCAGTACTTC
TRBD1	few	TRBV10-3	TRBJ1-5	CAIRGQEDQPQHF	TGTGCCATCAGAGGACAGGAGGATCAGCCCCAGCATTTT
-	-	TRBV6-1	TRBJ1-1	CASSQLTGATEAFF	TGTGCCAGCAGCCAACTGACAGGTGCCACTGAAGCTTTCTTT
-	-	TRBV28	TRBJ1-2	CASSLSWTGSYGYTF	TGTGCCAGCAGTTTATCCTGGACGGGAAGCTATGGCTACACCTTC
-	few	TRBV29-1	TRBJ1-2	CSVGPLTGQPYGYTF	TGCAGCGTTGGACCCCTGACAGGACAACCCTATGGCTACACCTTC
-	-	TRBV5-4	TRBJ2-3	CASSLGGVRTDTQYF	TGTGCCAGCAGCTTGGGGGGGGTGAGGACAGATACGCAGTATTTT
TRBD1	few	TRBV5-1	TRBJ1-4	CASSIREQGTREKLFF	TGCGCCAGCAGCATCAGAGAACAGGGGACGAGGGAAAAACTGTTTTTT
TRBD2	once	TRBV7-2	TRBJ2-7	CASSYRTSAQSYEQYF	TGTGCCAGCAGCTATCGGACTAGCGCCCAATCCTACGAGCAGTACTTC